This TCR beta chain appears in the sequencing data of a study of beta chain features in type 1 diabetes (dated by TCRdb to 2016 to 2019). Regarding the complete study: Patients and healthy donors did not differ in mean age, gender distribution, total cell number or subset yield. A total of roughly 110 million sorted cells were examined across all samples, and the number of cells per subset was strongly correlated with RNA yield. In the study, TCRB repertoires of sorted circulating CD4+ T cell subsets from recently diagnosed type 1 diabetes patients were compared with those of matched healthy donors. Regulatory and stem cell-like memory subsets were obtained from only 8 patients and roughly eight healthy donors, while naive and central memory subsets were obtained from all 28 donors. General findings and caveats noted by the study authors: HLA sub-analyses involved small numbers of individuals, so any influence of HLA type on TCRB rearrangement remained unresolved. Naive, central memory and regulatory TCRB repertoires appeared more similar among patients than among healthy donors. A moderate but significant shortening of TCRB CDR3 length was observed in type 1 diabetes patients in all four CD4+ subsets. Fewer insertions and more nucleotide deletions at VDJ recombination sites were observed in patients with type 1 diabetes, implying thymic rearrangement abnormalities. Because cDNA was sequenced instead of genomic DNA, activated cells with high expression could be over-represented, although the groups did not differ in activation or CD3 levels. PCR may preferentially amplify shorter templates, but because patient and control samples were amplified and corrected together, any resulting skew would affect both groups equally.

The germline V end is reduced by 6 bases and the J end by 2 bases; junction bases left unmatched: 4. Including the terminal cysteine and phenylalanine, the CDR3 comprises 14 residues. Only the CDR3 portion is preserved as DNA: 42 bases, with reading frame beginning at the first base. From the germline V gene, CDR1 is MDHEN and CDR2 is SYDVKM. Note on this clone: No antigen is known for it. No base qualities exist here, and no much larger clone lies one base off it.

From each donor, a single peripheral blood sample of roughly 0.11 L on average was drawn into heparinised tubes. Naive, central memory, regulatory and stem cell-like memory CD4+ T cells were sorted on a BD FACSAria II using a panel including CD45RO, CCR7, CD25, CD127, CD95 and CD27. A purity above 98% was achieved for all sorted populations. PBMCs were separated immediately by Lymphoprep density gradient centrifugation and were stained directly, without being cultured. So that batch effects would be minimized, each experiment stained and sorted samples in pairs, pairing one healthy donor with one patient. All of the isolated RNA was reverse transcribed with the High Capacity cDNA Reverse Transcription Kit, so expressed TCRB transcripts were sequenced. Deep immunoSEQ sequencing was performed on naive, central memory and regulatory T cell samples, with an average of roughly 3.5 million total reads per sample. Sorted cells were lysed in RLT buffer, and RNA was extracted using DNase-treated RNeasy Micro or Mini kits according to cell number. Each cell subset was processed on its own to prevent cross-contamination, while patient and healthy donor samples were processed together. The immunoSEQ multiplex PCR was used to amplify TCRB sequences from cDNA, yielding 87-bp fragments that span the CDR3 region. Sequencing of the amplicons was done on the Illumina HiSeq platform. In the original analysis: Synthetic template baselines were used to correct PCR bias computationally, reads within Hamming distance 2 were collapsed, and singletons that could not be merged were discarded. Reads were aligned to IMGT to assign V, D and J genes, CDR3 length, and insertions or deletions at six rearrangement sites. Clonotype counts were normalized to sorted cell number within each subset before computing true diversity and Gini coefficients with the tcR R package. The overlap coefficient, calculated on TCRB nucleotide sequences, was used to quantify repertoire sharing. Out-of-frame TCRB sequences from naive cells were analyzed as a proxy for the pre-selection repertoire. This is the immuneACCESS table as TCRdb keeps it, with only in-frame sequences that have V and J called. A part of the clones is gone; compared with another copy, unresolved V genes explain less than half, and the rest is unexplained. V and J calls and clone size are given by that table; D and trimming were obtained from the DNA. Within this sample are 250,000 to 350,000 clones, with 9.5% to 12% of them counted one time only. In total, the top ten clones hold 0.015% of the sample.

The TCR was taken from a woman aged 25 to 45 in good health. Recombination connected TRBV28 to TRBJ2-1; 7 nucleotides in the junction match TRBD1. The sequencing input was naive CD4+ T cells from blood. Per the publication, the cell subset or site label means: true naive CD4+ T cells. In nucleotides, the sequence is TGTGCCAGCAGCCTGACAGGGACCTACAATGAGCAGTTCTTC. Translated, this gives CASSLTGTYNEQFF.